Shown below are 24 T cell receptor beta chains from a single sample sequenced in a study of beta chain features in type 1 diabetes. Their antigens remain unidentified. Broader study findings: Researchers report that Type 1 diabetes patients had moderately but significantly shorter TCRB CDR3s across all four CD4+ subsets.

Since all of the isolated RNA was reverse transcribed, expressed TCRB transcripts were what got sequenced. The repertoire was sequenced with immunoSEQ multiplex PCR; TCRdb's copy has only in-frame clones and lacks some. The sample lists about 180,000 clones; approximately 8.4% were seen once. Sequenced input: central memory CD4+ T cells from blood. These TCRs come from a young man with type 1 diabetes.

This clone was counted at least ten times. The gene calls are TRBV7-9 and TRBJ2-7; 7 bases map to TRBD1. The CDR3 is made up of 16 amino acids. Germline lookup yields CDR1 SEHNR and CDR2 FQNEAQ (reference sequence). Trimming at V came to 6 bases and at J to 3 bases, leaving 14 bases not matched to a gene. In DNA form, the CDR3 reads TGTGCCAGCAGAAGATTAGCGACAGGGCCCCACTACGAGCAGTACTTC. Amino acid sequence: CASRRLATGPHYEQYF. Looking up the rest from reference TRBV7-9 and TRBJ2-7 gives the full variable domain: DTGVSQNPRHKITKRGQNVTFRCDPISEHNRLYWYRQTLGQGPEFLTYFQNEAQLEKSRLLSDRFSAERPKGSFSTLEIQRTEQGDSAMYLCASRRLATGPHYEQYFGPGTRLTVT.

This chain links TRBV4-1 with TRBJ1-4; the D gene is possibly TRBD1 (6 bases). CDR3 size: 16 residues. Trimming removed 3 bases from V and 10 bases from J, with 21 bases in between. Germline V lookup: CDR1 MGHRA, CDR2 YSYEKL. CDR3 amino acids: CASSQTPDRRPGKLFF. CDR3 in DNA: TGCGCCAGCAGCCAGACCCCGGACAGACGGCCTGGAAAACTGTTTTTT.

This clone was seen only a few times. This sequence joins TRBV30 and TRBJ2-5, with 10 bases identical to TRBD1. Germline CDR1 GTSNPN, CDR2 SVGIG (reference sequence). The CDR3 contains 15 residues. The ends lost 5 bases at V and 4 bases at J; junction bases unmatched: 10. In nucleotides, the CDR3 is TGTGCCTGGGGCCCGGGACAGGGGAGGGGAGAGACCCAGTACTTC. Translating gives CAWGPGQGRGETQYF.

This chain connects TRBV13 to TRBJ2-3, with 14 bases lining up with TRBD2. V was pared by 4 bases and J by 6 bases, with 3 bases of the junction left unmatched. CDR1 and CDR2 (germline): PRHDT, FYEKMQ (reference sequence). This CDR3 has 15 amino acids. DNA for the CDR3: TGTGCCAGCAGCTCCCGGACTAGCGGGGGGGATACGCAGTATTTT. Protein product: CASSSRTSGGDTQYF.

The chain employs TRBV28 and TRBJ2-1; 8 positions agree with TRBD1. Unmatched junction bases numbered 13, after V lost 8 bases and J lost 7 bases. This CDR3 region has 15 residues. Germline values: CDR1 MDHEN, CDR2 SYDVKM. DNA of the CDR3: TGTGCCAGCTCAACCCGGGGACAGGTTAGTAATGAGCAGTTCTTC. Its protein product is CASSTRGQVSNEQFF.

This clone was observed a few times. This chain links TRBV18 with TRBJ1-1; D is uncertain. Germline assignment: CDR1 KGHSH and CDR2 LQKENI. V dropped 0 bases and J dropped 3 bases, with 5 bases sitting between them. This CDR3 is 13 amino acids long. The DNA for the CDR3 is TGTGCCAGCTCACCACCGAGCGACACTGAAGCTTTCTTT. Translation: CASSPPSDTEAFF.

The chain combines TRBV28 with TRBJ1-2, with D possibly being TRBD1 (5 bases). Germline-derived CDR1 and CDR2 are MDHEN and SYDVKM. The V gene lost 2 bases and the J gene lost 3 bases, with 13 bases spanning the gap. This CDR3 comprises 15 residues. CDR3 DNA sequence: TGTGCCAGCAGTTTAAGCAGGGCCGTATACTATGGCTACACCTTC. This encodes CASSLSRAVYYGYTF.

V usage is TRBV6-5 and J usage is TRBJ1-5; the D gene is possibly TRBD1 (5 bases). Looked up from germline, CDR1 is MNHEY and CDR2 is SVGAGI. The CDR3 totals 15 residues. The V and J ends lost 0 bases and 6 bases respectively, with 12 bases between them. DNA of the CDR3: TGTGCCAGCAGTTACTCGGCAGGGATGATTCAGCCCCAGCATTTT. Translating it yields CASSYSAGMIQPQHF.

This chain links TRBV7-2 with TRBJ2-4, with D tentatively TRBD2 (6 bases). CDR3 length equals 18 residues. The V end lost 5 bases, the J end lost 0 bases, and 20 bases lay between the germline ends. Looked up from germline, CDR1 is SGHTA and CDR2 is FQGNSA. CDR3 sequence: CASSRTPSGVVAKNIQYF. CDR3 bases: TGTGCCAGCAGCAGGACTCCCTCGGGAGTGGTAGCCAAAAACATTCAGTACTTC.

This clone was observed a few times. The chain has TRBV14 and TRBJ1-4; D is unresolved. V dropped 4 bases and J dropped 5 bases, with 11 bases sitting between them. The CDR3 runs 14 residues. Germline V gene lookup returns CDR1 SGHDN and CDR2 FVKESK. The DNA for the CDR3 is TGTGCCAGCAGCCCCCGGACTGGGAATGAAAAACTGTTTTTT. Protein sequence: CASSPRTGNEKLFF.

CDR3 protein: CASSVALGREHEKLFF. The DNA for the CDR3 is TGTGCCAGCAGCGTAGCCCTGGGGAGGGAGCATGAAAAACTGTTTTTT. The V call is TRBV9, the J call TRBJ1-4; D unclear. V was clipped by 0 bases and J by 6 bases, with 15 bases between them. This CDR3 contains 16 residues. Germline V gene sequence: CDR1 SGDLS, CDR2 YYNGEE.

This clone was seen more than once but under ten times. The gene calls are TRBV5-1 and TRBJ2-1; 11 nucleotides line up with TRBD2. Trimming took 9 bases from V and 4 from J; bases not matched to a gene: 6. The CDR3 is made up of 14 amino acids. Germline lookup yields CDR1 SGHRS and CDR2 YFSETQ. CDR3 protein: CATSTSGVYNEQFF. The CDR3 DNA reads as TGCGCCACTTCGACTAGCGGGGTATACAATGAGCAGTTCTTC.

This clone was recorded a few times. CDR3 region: CASSLGQGARNLHF. CDR3 coding DNA: TGTGCCAGCAGCTTAGGACAGGGGGCGCGTAACCTCCACTTT. The chain links TRBV11-2 to TRBJ1-6; 10 bases match TRBD1. Germline assignment: CDR1 SGHAT and CDR2 FQNNGV. The V and J ends lost 1 base and 15 bases, in that order; junction bases with no gene match: 6. The CDR3 has 14 amino acids. Based on the CDR3 plus reference TRBV11-2 and TRBJ1-6, the full variable domain is EAGVAQSPRYKIIEKRQSVAFWCNPISGHATLYWYQQILGQGPKLLIQFQNNGVVDDSQLPKDRFSAERLKGVDSTLKIQPAKLEDSAVYLCASSLGQGARNLHFGNGTRLTVT.

The CDR3: CASSTWQGGEQYF. The DNA for the CDR3 is TGTGCCAGCAGTACCTGGCAGGGTGGCGAGCAGTACTTC. This chain links TRBV7-9 with TRBJ2-7; D may be TRBD1 (5 bases). Per germline, CDR1 SEHNR and CDR2 FQNEAQ (reference sequence). V lost 6 bases to trimming and J lost 6 bases, with 15 bases between them. CDR3 size: 13 residues.

This clone was found a few times. V usage is TRBV5-6 and J usage is TRBJ1-1, with D unclear. Germline V CDR1 and CDR2: SGHDT, YYEEEE. CDR3 length equals 12 residues. Trimming cost V 1 base and J 7 bases, with 8 bases left between them. CDR3 DNA: TGTGCCAGCAGCTTGTGGGCGGGTGAAGCTTTCTTT. This translates into CASSLWAGEAFF.

This clone was found many times. The chain links TRBV19 to TRBJ2-5; no clear D. In germline, CDR1 is LNHDA, CDR2 SQIVND (reference sequence). Trimming cost V 6 bases and J 4 bases, with 12 bases left between them. The CDR3 is 13 amino acids. The CDR3 nucleotides are TGTGCCAGTAGAGGCTCGGCAGGAGAGACCCAGTACTTC. Translating gives CASRGSAGETQYF. The variable domain in full, with the rest retrieved from reference TRBV19 and TRBJ2-5, is DGGITQSPKYLFRKEGQNVTLSCEQNLNHDAMYWYRQDPGQGLRLIYYSQIVNDFQKGDIAEGYSVSREKKESFPLTVTSAQKNPTAFYLCASRGSAGETQYFGPGTRLLVL.

With regard to this clone: This CDR3 is also generated by other DNA sequences in the sample. J is TRBJ2-5 and V is TRBV28, with D possibly being TRBD2 (6 bases). Looked up from germline, CDR1 is MDHEN and CDR2 is SYDVKM. Trimming took 2 bases from V and 3 from J, leaving 10 bases between them. The CDR3 is 14 amino acids. Here the CDR3 DNA reads TGTGCCAGCAGTTTAGGAGGGAGGAAAGAGACCCAGTACTTC. It is translated as CASSLGGRKETQYF.

J is TRBJ2-5 and V is TRBV11-2, with D hard to call. The CDR3 runs to 14 residues. Germline CDR1 SGHAT, CDR2 FQNNGV. The V and J ends lost 2 bases and 2 bases respectively, with 9 bases between them. The CDR3, as DNA: TGTGCCAGCAGCTTATATCTAGTTCAAGAGACCCAGTACTTC. Translating it yields CASSLYLVQETQYF.

This clone was detected only a few times. This chain joins TRBV5-1 and TRBJ2-1; TRBD1 matches at 11 bases. The germline V gene has CDR1 SGHRS and CDR2 YFSETQ. The CDR3 is made up of 16 amino acids. J lost 7 bases, V lost 2 bases, and 8 bases had no gene match. The CDR3 sequence is CASSFGQGALWNEQFF. The CDR3 coding sequence is TGCGCCAGCAGCTTTGGACAGGGGGCGCTTTGGAATGAGCAGTTCTTC.

The chain joins TRBV15 to TRBJ2-2; possible D gene TRBD1, 8 bases. V was cut by 0 bases and J by 3 bases, with 20 bases left in between. CDR1 LNHNV and CDR2 YYDKDF come from the germline V gene (reference sequence). The CDR3 totals 19 residues. Here the CDR3 DNA reads TGTGCCACCAGCAGAGATCTTGCCGGACAGGGAGGGTACACCGGGGAGCTGTTTTTT. Translation gives CATSRDLAGQGGYTGELFF.

This clone showed up just a few times. This chain uses TRBV6-6 with TRBJ2-7; D gene uncertain. The CDR3 has 11 residues. CDR1 is MNHNY and CDR2 is SVGAGI in the germline V gene (reference sequence). V was cut by 5 bases and J by 4 bases, with 6 bases left in between. CDR3 DNA: TGTGCCAGCAGTACTTATTACGAGCAGTACTTC. It translates to CASSTYYEQYF.

The chain uses TRBV27 and TRBJ1-1; D perhaps matches TRBD1 (5 bases). Germline CDR1 and CDR2: MNHEY and SMNVEV (reference sequence). This CDR3 comprises 15 residues. Deletions cut 6 bases from V and 1 base from J, with 15 bases between. The CDR3 DNA is TGTGCCAGCAGACAGGAAGGGGTAGGGAACACTGAAGCTTTCTTT. This translates into CASRQEGVGNTEAFF.

This clone was observed at least ten times. The rearrangement uses TRBV28 and TRBJ1-4, with D tentatively TRBD1 (6 bases). Trimming pared 3 bases from V and 5 bases from J, leaving 10 bases between. Per germline, CDR1 MDHEN and CDR2 SYDVKM. The CDR3 has 14 amino acids. The chain's CDR3 is CASSLQGLNEKLFF. In DNA, the CDR3 is TGTGCCAGCAGTTTGCAGGGGCTAAATGAAAAACTGTTTTTT.

This rearrangement joins TRBV19 to TRBJ2-1; 15 bases map to TRBD2. The CDR3 length is 15 residues. The J segment lost 7 bases and the V segment lost 7 bases, leaving 5 bases of the junction unmatched. Germline loops: CDR1 LNHDA, CDR2 SQIVND (reference sequence). CDR3 loop: CASNPGTSGRNEQFF. DNA of the CDR3: TGTGCCAGTAACCCCGGGACTAGCGGGAGGAATGAGCAGTTCTTC. Full variable domain (remainder filled in from reference TRBV19 and TRBJ2-1): DGGITQSPKYLFRKEGQNVTLSCEQNLNHDAMYWYRQDPGQGLRLIYYSQIVNDFQKGDIAEGYSVSREKKESFPLTVTSAQKNPTAFYLCASNPGTSGRNEQFFGPGTRLTVL.